This T cell receptor beta chain was obtained from a study of blood T cell repertoires in COVID-19. About the study: From the United States, Italy and Spain came samples of acute and convalescent COVID-19. T cells, B-cell-depleted T cells, or PBMCs supplied cDNA or gDNA.

Assay: immunoSEQ multiplex PCR; the TCRdb copy retains only in-frame clones and omits some. The sample includes approximately 72,000 clones, less than 90% seen only once; the top ten take around a sixth. The length of the CDR3 is 16 residues. Trimming took off 0 bases at V and 5 bases at J, with 14 bases between the two ends. In germline, CDR1 is SGHRS, CDR2 YFSETQ. The chain has TRBV5-1 and TRBJ2-2; weak D call: TRBD2 (6 bases). The sample taken for sequencing was peripheral blood. This TCR was sampled from a woman aged 80 or over with acute or convalescent COVID-19. The CDR3 is CASSLDVSGATGELFF. CDR3 coding DNA: TGCGCCAGCAGCTTGGATGTTAGCGGAGCAACCGGGGAGCTGTTTTTT. The full variable domain, completed using reference TRBV5-1 and TRBJ2-2, is KAGVTQTPRYLIKTRGQQVTLSCSPISGHRSVSWYQQTPGQGLQFLFEYFSETQRNKGNFPGRFSGRQFSNSRSEMNVSTLELGDSALYLCASSLDVSGATGELFFGEGSRLTVL.